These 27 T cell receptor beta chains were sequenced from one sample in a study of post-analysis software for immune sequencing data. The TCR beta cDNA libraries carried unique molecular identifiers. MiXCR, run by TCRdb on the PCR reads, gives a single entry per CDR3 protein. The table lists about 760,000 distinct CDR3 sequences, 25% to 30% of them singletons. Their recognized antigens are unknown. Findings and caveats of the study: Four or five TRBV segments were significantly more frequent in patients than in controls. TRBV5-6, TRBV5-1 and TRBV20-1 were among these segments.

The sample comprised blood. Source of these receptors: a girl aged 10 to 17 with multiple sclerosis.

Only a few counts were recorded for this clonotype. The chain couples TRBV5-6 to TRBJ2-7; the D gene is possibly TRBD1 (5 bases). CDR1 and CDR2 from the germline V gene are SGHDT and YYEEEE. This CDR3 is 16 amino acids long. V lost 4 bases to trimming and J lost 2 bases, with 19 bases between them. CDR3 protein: CASSVERGRHTYEQYF. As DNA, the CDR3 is TGTGCCAGCAGCGTCGAAAGGGGTAGACACACCTACGAGCAGTACTTC.

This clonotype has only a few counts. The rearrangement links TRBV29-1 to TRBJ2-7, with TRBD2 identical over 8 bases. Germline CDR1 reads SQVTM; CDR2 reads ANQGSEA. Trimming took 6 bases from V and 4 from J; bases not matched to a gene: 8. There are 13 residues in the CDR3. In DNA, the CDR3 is TGCAGCGTATTCGGCGGGAGGAGTTACGAGCAGTACTTC. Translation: CSVFGGRSYEQYF.

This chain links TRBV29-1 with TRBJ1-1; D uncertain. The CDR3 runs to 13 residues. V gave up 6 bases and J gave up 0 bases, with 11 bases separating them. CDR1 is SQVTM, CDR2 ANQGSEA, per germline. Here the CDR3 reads CSVSGSLNTEAFF. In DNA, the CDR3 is TGCAGCGTGTCCGGGTCCCTGAACACTGAAGCTTTCTTT.

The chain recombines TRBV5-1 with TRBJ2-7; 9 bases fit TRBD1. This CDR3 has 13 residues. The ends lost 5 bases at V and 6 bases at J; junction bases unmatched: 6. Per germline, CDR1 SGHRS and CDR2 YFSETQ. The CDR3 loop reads CASRPGQGSEQYF. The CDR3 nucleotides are TGCGCCAGCAGACCGGGACAGGGAAGCGAGCAGTACTTC.

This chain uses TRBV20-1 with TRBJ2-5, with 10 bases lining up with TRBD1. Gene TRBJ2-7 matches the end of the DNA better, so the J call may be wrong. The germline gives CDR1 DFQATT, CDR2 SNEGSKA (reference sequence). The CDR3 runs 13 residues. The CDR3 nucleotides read TGCAGTGCTGTCGGGACAGGGGCCTACGAGCAGTACTTC. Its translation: CSAVGTGAYEQYF.

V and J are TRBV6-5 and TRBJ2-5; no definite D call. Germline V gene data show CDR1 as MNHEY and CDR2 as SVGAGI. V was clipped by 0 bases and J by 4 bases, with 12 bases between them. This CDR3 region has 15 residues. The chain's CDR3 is CASSYSRLTRETQYF. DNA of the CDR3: TGTGCCAGCAGTTACTCGAGGCTAACCCGAGAGACCCAGTACTTC.

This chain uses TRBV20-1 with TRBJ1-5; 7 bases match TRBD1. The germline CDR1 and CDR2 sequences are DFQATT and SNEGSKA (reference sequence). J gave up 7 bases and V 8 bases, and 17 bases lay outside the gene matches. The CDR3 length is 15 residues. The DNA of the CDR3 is TGCAGTCTAGAGACAGAAAAGGGGGCAAGACAGCCCCAGCATTTT. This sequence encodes CSLETEKGARQPQHF.

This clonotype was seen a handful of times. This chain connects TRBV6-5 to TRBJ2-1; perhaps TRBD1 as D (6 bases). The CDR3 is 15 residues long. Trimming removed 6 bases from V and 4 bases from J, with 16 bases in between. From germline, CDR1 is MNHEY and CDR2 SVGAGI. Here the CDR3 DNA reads TGTGCCAGCAGCCTTCAGGGGCGAGGGTACAATGAGCAGTTCTTC. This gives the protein CASSLQGRGYNEQFF.

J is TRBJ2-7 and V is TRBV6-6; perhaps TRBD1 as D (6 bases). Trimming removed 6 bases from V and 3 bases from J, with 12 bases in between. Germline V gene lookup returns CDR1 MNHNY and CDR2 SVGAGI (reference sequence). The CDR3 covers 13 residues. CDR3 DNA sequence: TGTGCCAGCAGCGAACAGGGTTACTACGAGCAGTACTTC. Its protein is CASSEQGYYEQYF.

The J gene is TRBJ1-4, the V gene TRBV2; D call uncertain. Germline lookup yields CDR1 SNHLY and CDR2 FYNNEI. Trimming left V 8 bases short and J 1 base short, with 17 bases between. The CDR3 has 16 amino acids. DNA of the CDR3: TGTGCCAGCTCTGGAGGGAGGATGGAAACTAATGAAAAACTGTTTTTT. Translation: CASSGGRMETNEKLFF.

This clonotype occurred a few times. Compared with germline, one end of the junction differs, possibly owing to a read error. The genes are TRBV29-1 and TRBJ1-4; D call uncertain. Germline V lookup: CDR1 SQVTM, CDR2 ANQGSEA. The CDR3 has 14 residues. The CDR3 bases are TGCAGCGTTGTTGTTTCTCGGGGTTTTGAAAAGCTGTTTTTT. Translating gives CSVVVSRGFEKLFF.

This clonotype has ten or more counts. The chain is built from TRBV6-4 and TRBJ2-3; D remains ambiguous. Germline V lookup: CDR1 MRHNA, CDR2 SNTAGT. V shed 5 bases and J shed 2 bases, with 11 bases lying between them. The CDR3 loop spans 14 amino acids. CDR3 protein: CASSHDHNTDTQYF. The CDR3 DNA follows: TGTGCCAGCAGTCATGACCACAACACAGATACGCAGTATTTT.

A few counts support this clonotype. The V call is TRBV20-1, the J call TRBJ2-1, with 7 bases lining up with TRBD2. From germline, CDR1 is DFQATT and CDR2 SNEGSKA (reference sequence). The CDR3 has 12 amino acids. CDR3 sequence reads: CTAAGSYNEQFF. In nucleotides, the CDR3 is TGCACTGCAGCGGGATCTTACAATGAGCAGTTCTTC.

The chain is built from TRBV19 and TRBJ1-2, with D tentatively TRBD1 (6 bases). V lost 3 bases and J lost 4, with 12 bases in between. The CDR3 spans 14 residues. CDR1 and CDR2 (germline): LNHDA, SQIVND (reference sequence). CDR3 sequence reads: CASSIAGDSYGYTF. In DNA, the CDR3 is TGTGCCAGTAGTATCGCAGGGGATAGCTATGGCTACACCTTC. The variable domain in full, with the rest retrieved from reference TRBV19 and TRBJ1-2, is DGGITQSPKYLFRKEGQNVTLSCEQNLNHDAMYWYRQDPGQGLRLIYYSQIVNDFQKGDIAEGYSVSREKKESFPLTVTSAQKNPTAFYLCASSIAGDSYGYTFGSGTRLTVV.

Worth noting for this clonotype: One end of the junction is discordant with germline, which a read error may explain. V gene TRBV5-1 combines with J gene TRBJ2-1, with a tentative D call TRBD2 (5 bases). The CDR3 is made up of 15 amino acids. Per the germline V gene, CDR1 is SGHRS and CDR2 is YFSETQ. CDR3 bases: TGCGCCAGCAGCGCCGAGACCGGGGTTGACAATGAACAGTTCTTC. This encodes CASSAETGVDNEQFF.

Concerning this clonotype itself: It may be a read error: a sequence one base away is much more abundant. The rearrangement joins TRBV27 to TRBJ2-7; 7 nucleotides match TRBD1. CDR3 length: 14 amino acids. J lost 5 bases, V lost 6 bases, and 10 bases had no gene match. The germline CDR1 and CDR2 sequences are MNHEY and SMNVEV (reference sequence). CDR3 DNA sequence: TGTGCCAGCAGGAGGGGGCCTACAGGGAACGAGCAGTACTTC. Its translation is CASRRGPTGNEQYF.

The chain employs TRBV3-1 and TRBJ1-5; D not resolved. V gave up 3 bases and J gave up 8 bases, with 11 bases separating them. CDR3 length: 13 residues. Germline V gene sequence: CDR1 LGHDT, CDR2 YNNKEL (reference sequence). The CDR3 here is CASSHSDREPQHF. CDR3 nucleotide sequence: TGTGCCAGCAGCCATAGCGACCGGGAGCCCCAGCATTTT.

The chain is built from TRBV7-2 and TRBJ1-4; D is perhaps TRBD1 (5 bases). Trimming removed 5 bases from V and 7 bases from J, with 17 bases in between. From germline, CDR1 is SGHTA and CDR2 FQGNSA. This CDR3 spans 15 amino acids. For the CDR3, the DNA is TGTGCCAGCAGCCCAACGGCAGGGCGTCCTGAAAAACTGTTTTTT. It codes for CASSPTAGRPEKLFF.

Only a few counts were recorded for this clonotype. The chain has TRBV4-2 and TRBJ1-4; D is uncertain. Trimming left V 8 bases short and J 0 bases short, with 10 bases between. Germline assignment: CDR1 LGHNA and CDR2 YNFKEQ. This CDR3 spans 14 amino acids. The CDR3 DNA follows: TGTGCCAGCCGGTACGACGCAACTAATGAAAAACTGTTTTTT. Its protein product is CASRYDATNEKLFF.

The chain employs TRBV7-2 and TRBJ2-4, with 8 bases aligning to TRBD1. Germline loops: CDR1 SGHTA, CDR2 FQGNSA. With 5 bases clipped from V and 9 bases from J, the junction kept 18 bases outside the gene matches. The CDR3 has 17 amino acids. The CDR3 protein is CASSGPATGVLGGIQYF. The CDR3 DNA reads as TGTGCCAGCAGCGGGCCGGCGACAGGGGTTCTGGGGGGCATTCAGTACTTC.

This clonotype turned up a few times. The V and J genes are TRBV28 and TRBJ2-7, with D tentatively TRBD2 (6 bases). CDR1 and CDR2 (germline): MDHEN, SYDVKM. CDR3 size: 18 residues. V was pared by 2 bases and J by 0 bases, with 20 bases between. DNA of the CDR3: TGTGCCAGCAGTTTAGGACGTTTTCGGGGGATGCTCTCCTACGAGCAGTACTTC. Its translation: CASSLGRFRGMLSYEQYF.

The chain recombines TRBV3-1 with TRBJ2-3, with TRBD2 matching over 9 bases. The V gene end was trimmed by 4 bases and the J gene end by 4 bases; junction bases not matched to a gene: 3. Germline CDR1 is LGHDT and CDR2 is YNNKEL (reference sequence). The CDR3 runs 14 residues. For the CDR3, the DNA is TGTGCCAGCAGCCTAGCGGGAGAAGCAGATACGCAGTATTTT. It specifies CASSLAGEADTQYF.

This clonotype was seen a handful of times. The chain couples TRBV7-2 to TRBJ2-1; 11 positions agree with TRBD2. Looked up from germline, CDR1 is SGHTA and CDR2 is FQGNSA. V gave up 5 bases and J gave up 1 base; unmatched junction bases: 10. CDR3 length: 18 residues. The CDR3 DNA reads TGTGCCAGCAGCCCATCGTCGTCTAGCGGGAGGTCCTACAATGAGCAGTTCTTC. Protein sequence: CASSPSSSSGRSYNEQFF.

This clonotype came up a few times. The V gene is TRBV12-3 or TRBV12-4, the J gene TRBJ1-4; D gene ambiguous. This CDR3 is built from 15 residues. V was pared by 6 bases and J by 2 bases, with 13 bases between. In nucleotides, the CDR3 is TGTGCCAGCAGCCGGACGGGAATTACTAATGAAAAACTGTTTTTT. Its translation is CASSRTGITNEKLFF.

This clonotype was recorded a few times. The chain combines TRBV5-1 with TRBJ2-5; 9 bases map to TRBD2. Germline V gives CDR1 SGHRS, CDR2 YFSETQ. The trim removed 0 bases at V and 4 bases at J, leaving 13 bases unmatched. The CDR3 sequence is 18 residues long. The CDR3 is CASSLALRPSGISETQYF. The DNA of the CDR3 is TGCGCCAGCAGCTTGGCCCTTCGGCCTAGCGGGATTTCAGAGACCCAGTACTTC.

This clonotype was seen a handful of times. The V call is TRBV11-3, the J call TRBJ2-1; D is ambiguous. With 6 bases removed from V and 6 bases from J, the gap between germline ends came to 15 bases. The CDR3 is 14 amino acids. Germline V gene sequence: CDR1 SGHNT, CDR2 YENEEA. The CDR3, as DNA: TGTGCCAGCAGGGATCCGGCGACACCCAATGAGCAGTTCTTC. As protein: CASRDPATPNEQFF.

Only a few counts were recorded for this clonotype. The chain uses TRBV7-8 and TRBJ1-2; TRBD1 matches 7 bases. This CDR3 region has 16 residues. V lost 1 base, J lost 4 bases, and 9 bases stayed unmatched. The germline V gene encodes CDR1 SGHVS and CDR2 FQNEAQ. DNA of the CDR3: TGTGCCAGCAGCTTAGTTGGGGCAGGGGGGTCCTATGGCTACACCTTC. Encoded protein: CASSLVGAGGSYGYTF.